This T cell receptor beta chain derives from a study of OX40 agonist ivuxolimab in advanced cancers. At the level of the study: Earlier treatment with anti-PD-1, anti-PD-L1 or anti-CTLA-4 was permitted, and 30% to 40% had received some.

As for this clone: The target antigen is unknown.

TCRdb's copy holds only in-frame clones and misses some; the assay was immunoSEQ multiplex PCR. The sample holds approximately 80,000 clones, approximately 91% seen once. The study, taken as a whole, reports: People who partly responded at 0.1-3.0 mg/kg had some of the least clonal expansion seen.

The germline gives CDR1 SQVTM, CDR2 ANQGSEA. The CDR3 is 16 amino acids. Trimming at V came to 5 bases and at J to 4 bases, leaving 16 bases not matched to a gene. The chain joins TRBV29-1 to TRBJ2-5; 7 bases align to TRBD2. The source material was CD4+ or CD8+ T cells sorted from blood, sampled in a trial of the OX40 agonist ivuxolimab. This sequence originates from an adult with an advanced solid tumor such as melanoma, head and neck, liver or kidney cancer. Here the CDR3 reads CSVRGGWREIGETQYF. CDR3 coding DNA: TGCAGCGTTAGGGGTGGTTGGCGGGAGATTGGAGAGACCCAGTACTTC.